This entry is about one T cell receptor beta chain. Its antigen has not been determined. No qualities accompany the bases; no much larger clone lies one base away. Libraries were built with 5' RACE. The instrument given in TCRdb is Illumina HiSeq 2500. The second PCR ran for about 7 to 11 cycles and used a J-beta primer mix along with a sample-barcoded 5' primer. A template-switch 5' adaptor carrying 12 random nucleotides introduced a unique molecular identifier onto each TCR beta cDNA molecule. Each sample yielded at least 2.5 million CDR3-containing paired-end reads. First-strand cDNA synthesis was performed from all RNA using the Mint cDNA synthesis kit, with priming by a TRBC-specific oligonucleotide. Following uracil-DNA glycosylase treatment, a first 18-cycle PCR with universal primers M1SS and BC2_uni_R was performed on all cDNA. In the original analysis: For normalization, 1 million high-quality reads, each with a distinct molecular identifier, were randomly selected from each sample. Reads with shared molecular identifiers were discarded instead of being binned into consensus sequences. MiTCR, run with a Q25 quality threshold and the strictest error-elimination algorithm, handled CDR3 identification, clonotype clustering and error correction. A nonparametric unseen species model with Euler transformation was used to estimate a lower bound on total TCR beta diversity. The raw public reads went through TCRdb reprocessing: fastp at Q25, MiXCR clone calling, in-frame beta chains kept. Duplicate CDR3 protein sequences are folded into a single record with the most common DNA and genes. The V and J calls shown here were made by TCRdb, not taken from the authors' results. In all, the sample holds 800,000 to 900,000 distinct CDR3 sequences, and 60% to 80% of those were seen once. Around a quarter of the sample is held by the ten biggest clonotypes.

This sample is part of a study of blood T cells in healthy people across ages (dated by TCRdb to about 2015). About the investigation overall: In model experiments, template switching captured roughly one uniquely barcoded TCR beta cDNA molecule for every two T cells. Age-related changes in TCR beta repertoire diversity were measured in the study by deep sequencing normalized with unique cDNA molecular identifiers. Four age groups were formed from the donors: young (average approximately 15 years), middle-aged (around 40), aged (under 70) and long-lived (more than 75). Donors of different ages were randomly distributed across sequencing lanes to avoid experimental bias. Using the same blood draw, the study looked at two additional independent replicas of 1 million unique cDNA reads for two donors, one aged 18 to 30 and the other aged 80 or older. The research as a whole found: Conclusive comparison of naive and antigen-experienced compartments was prevented by the profiling of bulk unsorted PBMCs. Observed TCR beta diversity per million T cells fell roughly linearly with age, and a significant reduction was already apparent by age about 36. The long-lived group showed more naive CD4+ T cells, fewer expanded clones and increased TCR diversity than the aged group, suggesting age selection. The CMV infection status of donors was not known, potentially confounding age-related changes in expanded clonotypes. There was a strong correlation between observed TCR beta diversity and the percentage of naive T cells measured by flow cytometry. Estimates of total diversity based on one million sequenced T cells were considered lower bounds and underestimates.

Taken from cysteine to phenylalanine, the CDR3 has 15 residues. The retained sequence is limited to the CDR3, 45 bases, with the frame set at the first base. A distance of 18 bases separates the germline ends of V and J, which lose 6 bases and 3 bases respectively. Donors were 40 or so systemically healthy Caucasian individuals from Russia aged roughly 6 to 95 years. Each donor gave 8 to 10 milliliters of peripheral blood, drawn into EDTA-treated Vacutainer tubes. Ficoll-Paque density-gradient centrifugation was used to isolate PBMCs, with at least 6.5 million per sample. Trizol reagent was used to extract total RNA from PBMCs, with at least 5 micrograms per sample. For every donor, flow cytometry on a PBMC aliquot measured the percentage of naive CD45RAhigh/CD27high T cells.

The V and J genes are TRBV12-3 or TRBV12-4 and TRBJ2-7; TRBD1 could be the D gene, as 6 bases match. Sequenced material: blood. This TCR was sampled from a man younger than 40 in good health. The bases read TGTGCCAGCAGCCCCAGTGGTCGGGACAACTACGAGCAGTACTTC. Its amino acids are CASSPSGRDNYEQYF.